The sample holds many counts of the clone carrying this T cell receptor beta chain. Germline loops: CDR1 SGHDT, CDR2 YYEEEE. The CDR3 spans 15 residues. V lost 0 bases and J 4 bases, leaving 11 bases between the germline ends. TCRdb itself ran the RT-PCR reads through MiXCR, one entry per CDR3 protein. The sample records fewer than 800,000 distinct CDR3 sequences, around 14% being singletons. This receptor was taken from a female donor in good health, serving as a healthy control. The sequenced sample was memory CD4+ T cells from blood. The chain links TRBV5-6 to TRBJ1-5; D is undetermined. The CDR3 loop reads CASSLEGYENQPQHF. Here the CDR3 DNA reads TGTGCCAGCAGCTTGGAGGGATACGAAAATCAGCCCCAGCATTTT.